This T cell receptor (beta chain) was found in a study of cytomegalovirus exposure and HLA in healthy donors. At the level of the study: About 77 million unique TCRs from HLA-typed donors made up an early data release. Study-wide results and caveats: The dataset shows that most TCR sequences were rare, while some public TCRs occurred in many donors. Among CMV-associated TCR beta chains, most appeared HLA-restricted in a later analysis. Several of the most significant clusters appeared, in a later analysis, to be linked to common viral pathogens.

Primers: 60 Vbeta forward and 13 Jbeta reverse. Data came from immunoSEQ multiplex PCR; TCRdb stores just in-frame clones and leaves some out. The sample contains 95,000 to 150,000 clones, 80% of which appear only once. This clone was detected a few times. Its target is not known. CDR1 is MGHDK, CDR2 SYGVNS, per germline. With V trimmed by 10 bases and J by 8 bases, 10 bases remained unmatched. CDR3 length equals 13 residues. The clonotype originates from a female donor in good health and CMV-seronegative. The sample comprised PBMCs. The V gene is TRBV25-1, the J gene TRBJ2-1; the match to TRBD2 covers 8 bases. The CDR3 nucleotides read TGTGCCACCGAAGCGGGAGCCAGGGATGAGCAGTTCTTC. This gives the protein CATEAGARDEQFF.